The clone carrying this TCR beta chain turned up a few times. Its antigen is still unknown. These data come from a study of beta chain features in type 1 diabetes. Regarding the study as a whole: People with Type 1 diabetes carried modestly yet significantly shorter TCRB CDR3s in all four CD4+ subsets.

Of the isolated RNA, all was reverse transcribed, and so the sequenced material was expressed TCRB transcripts. The table came from immunoSEQ multiplex PCR; TCRdb's copy has only in-frame clones and leaves some out. The sample contains under 350,000 clones, roughly 13% of which appear only once. The CDR3 is 15 residues long. The germline V and J ends were trimmed by 5 bases and 8 bases, with 21 bases remaining between them. The germline gives CDR1 SGHTA, CDR2 FQGNSA. Sequencing used naive CD4+ T cells from blood. The receptor comes from a man aged 25 to 45 with type 1 diabetes. This rearrangement joins TRBV7-2 to TRBJ1-2, with D unclear. The CDR3 region has the DNA TGTGCCAGCAGCCCGCGAACCGGGAACGGAGGAGGCTACACCTTC. The encoded protein is CASSPRTGNGGGYTF.